What follows are 18 T cell receptor beta chains derived from one specimen sequenced in a study of PD-1 blockade in classical Hodgkin lymphoma. The protocol was immunoSEQ multiplex PCR, while the TCRdb copy is restricted to in-frame clones and leaves out a portion. The sample has about 7,600 clones, roughly 79% seen once. Autologous stem cell transplantation was followed by relapse in every patient, and brentuximab vedotin exposure varied. Magnetic negative selection purified CD4+ T cells from thawed PBMCs. The sequencing here drew on CD4+ T cells from blood, taken at baseline. These receptors were obtained from a human donor with classical Hodgkin lymphoma.

V and J are TRBV30 and TRBJ2-2; D is uncertain. The CDR3 extends over 16 amino acids. The germline V gene encodes CDR1 GTSNPN and CDR2 SVGIG (reference sequence). V dropped 0 bases and J dropped 2 bases, with 13 bases sitting between them. CDR3 sequence reads: CAWSVKGGGNTGELFF. CDR3 DNA sequence: TGTGCCTGGAGTGTGAAGGGTGGTGGCAACACCGGGGAGCTGTTTTTT.

The J gene is TRBJ2-3, the V gene TRBV4-1; D is unresolved. Deletions cut 2 bases from V and 4 bases from J, with 13 bases between. There are 15 residues in the CDR3. Germline V gene sequence: CDR1 MGHRA, CDR2 YSYEKL. DNA of the CDR3: TGCGCCAGCAGCCAATTCTCCGGGCCGGCAGATACGCAGTATTTT. Amino acid sequence: CASSQFSGPADTQYF.

The V and J genes are TRBV6-5 and TRBJ2-2, with D maybe TRBD1 (5 bases). Trimming left V 2 bases short and J 2 bases short, with 9 bases between. This CDR3 comprises 15 residues. The germline V gene has CDR1 MNHEY and CDR2 SVGAGI. The CDR3: CASSYHDSNTGELFF. CDR3 DNA: TGTGCCAGCAGTTACCATGACAGCAACACCGGGGAGCTGTTTTTT.

CDR3: CAMTSGRFNEQYF. In DNA form, the CDR3 reads TGTGCCATGACTAGCGGGAGGTTCAACGAGCAGTACTTC. The V and J genes are TRBV2 and TRBJ2-7; 13 bases agree with TRBD2. The CDR3 runs 13 residues. Trimming at V came to 10 bases and at J to 5 bases, leaving 5 bases not matched to a gene. Per the germline V gene, CDR1 is SNHLY and CDR2 is FYNNEI. Variable domain in full (rest from reference TRBV2 and TRBJ2-7): EPEVTQTPSHQVTQMGQEVILRCVPISNHLYFYWYRQILGQKVEFLVSFYNNEISEKSEIFDDQFSVERPDGSNFTLKIRSTKLEDSAMYFCAMTSGRFNEQYFGPGTRLTVT.

This rearrangement joins TRBV5-6 to TRBJ2-7; the match to TRBD1 covers 8 bases. This CDR3 region has 15 residues. Trimming took 3 bases from V and 3 from J; bases not matched to a gene: 8. Per the germline V gene, CDR1 is SGHDT and CDR2 is YYEEEE. The CDR3 sequence is CASSSWTGRGYEQYF. CDR3 bases: TGTGCCAGCAGCTCCTGGACAGGGAGAGGCTACGAGCAGTACTTC.

This clone was recorded a few times. The genes are TRBV5-1 and TRBJ1-4; D might be TRBD1 (5 bases). Trimming cost V 1 base and J 4 bases, with 11 bases left between them. The CDR3 is 15 amino acids. The germline CDR1 and CDR2 sequences are SGHRS and YFSETQ. This chain's CDR3 is CASSLSGQGNEKLFF. CDR3 coding DNA: TGCGCCAGCAGCTTGTCGGGCCAGGGTAATGAAAAACTGTTTTTT.

A few counts support this clone. This chain uses TRBV10-2 with TRBJ1-1; weak D call: TRBD1 (6 bases). This CDR3 region has 14 residues. Germline-derived CDR1 and CDR2 are WSHSY and SAAADI. Trimming took off 8 bases at V and 0 bases at J, with 13 bases between the two ends. CDR3 sequence reads: CASRMDSLNTEAFF. In DNA form, the CDR3 reads TGCGCCAGCCGAATGGACAGCTTGAACACTGAAGCTTTCTTT.

The chain carries TRBV12-5 and TRBJ2-7; 10 bases fit TRBD2. Germline V gene lookup returns CDR1 LGHNT and CDR2 FRNRAP. The length of the CDR3 is 15 residues. With V trimmed by 0 bases and J by 7 bases, 6 bases remained unmatched. CDR3 sequence (DNA): TGTGCTAGTGGTTTGGTCCTAGCGGGAGTGGGGGAGCAGTACTTC. This sequence encodes CASGLVLAGVGEQYF.

V and J are TRBV7-9 and TRBJ1-6; weak D call: TRBD1 (6 bases). The germline V gene encodes CDR1 SEHNR and CDR2 FQNEAQ (reference sequence). The ends were cut back, 3 bases at V and 9 bases at J, with 15 bases in the middle. The CDR3 covers 15 residues. The CDR3 loop reads CASSLETGPGSPLHF. CDR3 coding DNA: TGTGCCAGCAGCTTGGAGACAGGACCCGGTTCACCCCTCCACTTT.

This clone was seen a handful of times. The rearrangement uses TRBV6-4 and TRBJ1-3; D ambiguous. CDR1 is MRHNA and CDR2 is SNTAGT in the germline V gene. V gave up 4 bases and J gave up 2 bases, with 6 bases separating them. CDR3 size: 13 residues. CDR3 protein: CASSAQAGNTIYF. DNA of the CDR3: TGTGCCAGCAGTGCCCAGGCTGGAAACACCATATATTTT.

This sequence joins TRBV29-1 and TRBJ1-4; D gene uncertain. The CDR3 runs 11 residues. The V gene lost 4 bases and the J gene lost 8 bases, with 8 bases spanning the gap. Germline assignment: CDR1 SQVTM and CDR2 ANQGSEA. DNA for the CDR3: TGCAGCGTTGGGGAGAGGGAAAAACTGTTTTTT. Its protein product is CSVGEREKLFF.

The gene calls are TRBV30 and TRBJ2-5; 7 bases are shared with TRBD1. The V and J ends lost 3 bases and 2 bases, in that order; junction bases with no gene match: 9. The CDR3 contains 15 residues. CDR1 and CDR2 (germline): GTSNPN, SVGIG (reference sequence). The CDR3 protein is CAWSTDRVKQETQYF. DNA for the CDR3: TGTGCCTGGAGCACCGACAGGGTAAAACAAGAGACCCAGTACTTC. The whole variable domain, filled in from reference TRBV30 and TRBJ2-5, reads SQTIHQWPATLVQPVGSPLSLECTVEGTSNPNLYWYRQAAGRGLQLLFYSVGIGQISSEVPQNLSASRPQDRQFILSSKKLLLSDSGFYLCAWSTDRVKQETQYFGPGTRLLVL.

The gene calls are TRBV6-1 and TRBJ1-5; D gene unclear. The CDR3 is 17 residues long. The germline V and J ends were trimmed by 2 bases and 0 bases, with 14 bases remaining between them. Germline CDR1 MNHNS, CDR2 SASEGT. CDR3 DNA sequence: TGTGCCAGCAGTGAACGGGGAGTGGGATATAGCAATCAGCCCCAGCATTTT. Encoded protein: CASSERGVGYSNQPQHF.

This chain uses TRBV6-6 with TRBJ2-1; 7 bases fit TRBD2. The J segment lost 0 bases and the V segment lost 5 bases, leaving 4 bases of the junction unmatched. The germline V gene encodes CDR1 MNHNY and CDR2 SVGAGI (reference sequence). There are 15 residues in the CDR3. CDR3 in amino acids: CASSDGGSSYNEQFF. The CDR3 region has the DNA TGTGCCAGCAGTGACGGGGGGAGCTCCTACAATGAGCAGTTCTTC.

The J gene is TRBJ1-4, the V gene TRBV5-6; maybe TRBD1 (5 bases). Germline loops: CDR1 SGHDT, CDR2 YYEEEE. This CDR3 comprises 13 residues. V was clipped by 3 bases and J by 4 bases, with 7 bases between them. This chain's CDR3 is CASSWGVNEKLFF. The CDR3, as DNA: TGTGCCAGCAGCTGGGGGGTTAATGAAAAACTGTTTTTT.

This rearrangement joins TRBV6-5 to TRBJ2-7; 9 bases match TRBD1. The germline CDR1 and CDR2 sequences are MNHEY and SVGAGI. After removal of 4 bases from V and 2 bases from J, the junction contained 6 bases not matched to a gene. The CDR3 is made up of 15 amino acids. In DNA form, the CDR3 reads TGTGCCAGCAGTTTTCCGGGACAGGGTACCTACGAGCAGTACTTC. Translation gives CASSFPGQGTYEQYF.

Only one count was recorded for this clone. This chain links TRBV6-1 with TRBJ1-5, with 7 bases fitting TRBD1. Germline assignment: CDR1 MNHNS and CDR2 SASEGT. The CDR3 has 18 residues. Unmatched junction bases numbered 10, after V lost 2 bases and J lost 0 bases. As DNA, the CDR3 is TGTGCCAGCAGTGAACTTTCGGGGACAGCCGATAGCAATCAGCCCCAGCATTTT. Protein: CASSELSGTADSNQPQHF.

A few counts support this clone. This chain uses TRBV2 with TRBJ2-2; 9 bases line up with TRBD1. The V gene end was trimmed by 6 bases and the J gene end by 7 bases; junction bases not matched to a gene: 12. CDR1 SNHLY and CDR2 FYNNEI come from the germline V gene. The CDR3 consists of 16 residues. This CDR3 reads CASRSSRTGVVGELFF. CDR3 nucleotides: TGTGCCAGCAGGAGCTCTAGGACAGGGGTTGTCGGGGAGCTGTTTTTT.